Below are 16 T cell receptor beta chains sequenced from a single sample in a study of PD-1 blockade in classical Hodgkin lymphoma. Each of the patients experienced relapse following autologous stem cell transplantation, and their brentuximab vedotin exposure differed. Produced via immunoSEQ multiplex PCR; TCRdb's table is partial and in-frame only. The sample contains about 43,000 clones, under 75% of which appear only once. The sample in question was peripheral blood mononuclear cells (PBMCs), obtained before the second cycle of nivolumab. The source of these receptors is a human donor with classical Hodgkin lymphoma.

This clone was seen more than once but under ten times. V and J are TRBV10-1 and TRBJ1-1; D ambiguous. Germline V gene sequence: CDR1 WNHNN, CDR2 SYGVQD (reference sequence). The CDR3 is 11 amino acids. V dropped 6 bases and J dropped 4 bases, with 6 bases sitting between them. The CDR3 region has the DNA TGCGCCAGCAGAAGGGCCACTGAAGCTTTCTTT. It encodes CASRRATEAFF.

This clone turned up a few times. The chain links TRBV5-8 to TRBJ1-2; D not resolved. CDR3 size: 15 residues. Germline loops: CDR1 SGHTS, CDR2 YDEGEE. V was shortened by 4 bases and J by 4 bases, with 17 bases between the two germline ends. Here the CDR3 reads CASSLGPGPAYGYTF. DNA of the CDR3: TGTGCCAGCAGCCTCGGTCCGGGCCCAGCCTATGGCTACACCTTC.

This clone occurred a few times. The CDR3 DNA is TGTGCCAGCAGCCTTGGGACAGTTATAAGCTCCTACAATGAGCAGTTCTTC. Translation: CASSLGTVISSYNEQFF. The chain uses TRBV7-7 and TRBJ2-1, with 7 bases fitting TRBD1. Losses at the gene ends were 5 bases for V and 0 bases for J; bases not matched to a gene: 10. The germline CDR1 and CDR2 sequences are SSHAT and FNYEAQ (reference sequence). CDR3 length: 17 residues.

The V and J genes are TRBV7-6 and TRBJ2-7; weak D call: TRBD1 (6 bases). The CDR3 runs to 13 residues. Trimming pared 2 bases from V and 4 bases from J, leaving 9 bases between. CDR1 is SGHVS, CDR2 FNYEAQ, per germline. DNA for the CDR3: TGTGCCAGCAGCTTATCACAGGGTTACGAGCAGTACTTC. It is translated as CASSLSQGYEQYF.

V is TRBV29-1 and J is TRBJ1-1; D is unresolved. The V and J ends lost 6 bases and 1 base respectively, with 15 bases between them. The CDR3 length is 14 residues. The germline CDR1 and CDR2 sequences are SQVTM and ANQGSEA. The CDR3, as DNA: TGCAGCGTGGTAGGTCAGGAAGAGAACACTGAAGCTTTCTTT. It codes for CSVVGQEENTEAFF.

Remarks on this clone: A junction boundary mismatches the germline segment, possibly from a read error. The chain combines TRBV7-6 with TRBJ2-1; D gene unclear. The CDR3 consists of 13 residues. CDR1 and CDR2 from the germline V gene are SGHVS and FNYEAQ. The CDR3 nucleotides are TGTGCCAGCAGCCCTACCCTTTCGGTCGAGGAAATCTTC. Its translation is CASSPTLSVEEIF.

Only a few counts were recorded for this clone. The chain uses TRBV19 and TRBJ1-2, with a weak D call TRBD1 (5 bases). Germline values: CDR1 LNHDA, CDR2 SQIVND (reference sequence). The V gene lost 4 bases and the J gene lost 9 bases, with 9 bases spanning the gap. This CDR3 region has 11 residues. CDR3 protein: CASSTGLRYTF. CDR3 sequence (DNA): TGTGCCAGTAGTACAGGGCTCCGCTACACCTTC.

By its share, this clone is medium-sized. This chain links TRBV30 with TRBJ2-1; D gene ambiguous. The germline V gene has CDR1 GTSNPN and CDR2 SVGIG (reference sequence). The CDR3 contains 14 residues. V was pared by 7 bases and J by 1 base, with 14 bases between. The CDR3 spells CALAHYPSYNEQFF. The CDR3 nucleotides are TGTGCCTTGGCCCATTATCCGTCCTACAATGAGCAGTTCTTC.

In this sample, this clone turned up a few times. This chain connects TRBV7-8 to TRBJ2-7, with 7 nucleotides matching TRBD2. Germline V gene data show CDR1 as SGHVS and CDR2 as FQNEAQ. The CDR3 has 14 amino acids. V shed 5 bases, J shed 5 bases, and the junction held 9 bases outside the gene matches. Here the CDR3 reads CASSTSGTNDEQYF. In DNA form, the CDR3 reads TGTGCCAGCAGCACTTCCGGGACTAACGACGAGCAGTACTTC.

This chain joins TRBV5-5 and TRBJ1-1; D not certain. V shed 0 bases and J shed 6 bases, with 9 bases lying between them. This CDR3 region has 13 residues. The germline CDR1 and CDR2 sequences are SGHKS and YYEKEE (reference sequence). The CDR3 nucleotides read TGTGCCAGCAGCTTGGGGGAGGCCCCTGAAGCTTTCTTT. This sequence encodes CASSLGEAPEAFF.

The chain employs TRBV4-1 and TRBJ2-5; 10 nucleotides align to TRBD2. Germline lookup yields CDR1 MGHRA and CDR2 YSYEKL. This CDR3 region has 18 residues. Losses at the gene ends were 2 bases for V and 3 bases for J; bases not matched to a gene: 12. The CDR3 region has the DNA TGCGCCAGCAGCCAACCTTCGCCCCTAGCGGGGGAGAAAGAGACCCAGTACTTC. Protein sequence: CASSQPSPLAGEKETQYF.

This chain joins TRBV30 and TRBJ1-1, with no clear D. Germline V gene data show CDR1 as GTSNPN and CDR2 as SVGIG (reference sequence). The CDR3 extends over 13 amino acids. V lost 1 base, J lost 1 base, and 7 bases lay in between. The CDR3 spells CAWSGAENTEAFF. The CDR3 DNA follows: TGTGCCTGGAGTGGCGCGGAGAACACTGAAGCTTTCTTT. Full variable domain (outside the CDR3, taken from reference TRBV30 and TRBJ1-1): SQTIHQWPATLVQPVGSPLSLECTVEGTSNPNLYWYRQAAGRGLQLLFYSVGIGQISSEVPQNLSASRPQDRQFILSSKKLLLSDSGFYLCAWSGAENTEAFFGQGTRLTVV.

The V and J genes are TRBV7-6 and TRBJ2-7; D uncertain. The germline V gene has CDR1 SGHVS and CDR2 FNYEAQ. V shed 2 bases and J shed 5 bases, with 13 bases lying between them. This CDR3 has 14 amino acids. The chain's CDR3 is CASSLFSYQDEQYF. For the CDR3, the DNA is TGTGCCAGCAGCTTATTCTCTTATCAAGACGAGCAGTACTTC.

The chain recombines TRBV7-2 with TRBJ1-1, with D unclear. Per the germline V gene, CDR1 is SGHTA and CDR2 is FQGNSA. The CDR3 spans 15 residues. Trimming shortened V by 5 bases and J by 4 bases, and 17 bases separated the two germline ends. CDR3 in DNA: TGTGCCAGCAGCCCGAGGCCAGATTCATCCACTGAAGCTTTCTTT. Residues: CASSPRPDSSTEAFF.

The chain's CDR3 is CASSLLPDSPLHF. In nucleotides, the CDR3 is TGTGCCAGCAGCTTACTGCCGGATTCACCCCTCCACTTT. This sequence joins TRBV7-2 and TRBJ1-6; D is unresolved. CDR1 is SGHTA, CDR2 FQGNSA, per germline. This CDR3 has 13 amino acids. The ends were cut back, 2 bases at V and 8 bases at J, with 7 bases in the middle.

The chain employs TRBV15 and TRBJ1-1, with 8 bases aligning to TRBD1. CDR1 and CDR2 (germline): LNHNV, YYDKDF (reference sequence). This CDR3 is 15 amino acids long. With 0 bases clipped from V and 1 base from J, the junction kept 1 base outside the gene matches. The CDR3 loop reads CATSRDGTGNTEAFF. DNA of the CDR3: TGTGCCACCAGCAGAGATGGGACAGGGAACACTGAAGCTTTCTTT.